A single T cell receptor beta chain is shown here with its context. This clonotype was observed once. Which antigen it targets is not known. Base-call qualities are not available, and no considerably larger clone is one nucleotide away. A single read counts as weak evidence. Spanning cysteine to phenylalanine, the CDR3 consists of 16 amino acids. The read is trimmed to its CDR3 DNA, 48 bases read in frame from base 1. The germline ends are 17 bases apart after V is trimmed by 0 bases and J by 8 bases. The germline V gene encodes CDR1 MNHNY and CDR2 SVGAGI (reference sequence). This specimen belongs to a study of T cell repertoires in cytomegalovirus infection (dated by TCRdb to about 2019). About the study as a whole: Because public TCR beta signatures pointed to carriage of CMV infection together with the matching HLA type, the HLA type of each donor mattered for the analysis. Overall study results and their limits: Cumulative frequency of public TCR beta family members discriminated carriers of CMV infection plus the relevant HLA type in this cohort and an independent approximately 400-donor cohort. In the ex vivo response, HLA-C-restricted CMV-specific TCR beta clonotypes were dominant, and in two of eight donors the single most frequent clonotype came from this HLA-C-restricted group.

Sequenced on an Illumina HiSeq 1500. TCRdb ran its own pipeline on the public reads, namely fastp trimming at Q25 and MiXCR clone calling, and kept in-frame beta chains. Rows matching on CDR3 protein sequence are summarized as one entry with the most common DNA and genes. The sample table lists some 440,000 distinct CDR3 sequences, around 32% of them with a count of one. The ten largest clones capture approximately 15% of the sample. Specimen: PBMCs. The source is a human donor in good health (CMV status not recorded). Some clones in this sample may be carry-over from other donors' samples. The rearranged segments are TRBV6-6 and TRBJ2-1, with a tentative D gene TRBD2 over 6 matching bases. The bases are TGTGCCAGCAGTTACTCGTTTGGGCTAGCGATCGATGAGCAGTTCTTC. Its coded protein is CASSYSFGLAIDEQFF.